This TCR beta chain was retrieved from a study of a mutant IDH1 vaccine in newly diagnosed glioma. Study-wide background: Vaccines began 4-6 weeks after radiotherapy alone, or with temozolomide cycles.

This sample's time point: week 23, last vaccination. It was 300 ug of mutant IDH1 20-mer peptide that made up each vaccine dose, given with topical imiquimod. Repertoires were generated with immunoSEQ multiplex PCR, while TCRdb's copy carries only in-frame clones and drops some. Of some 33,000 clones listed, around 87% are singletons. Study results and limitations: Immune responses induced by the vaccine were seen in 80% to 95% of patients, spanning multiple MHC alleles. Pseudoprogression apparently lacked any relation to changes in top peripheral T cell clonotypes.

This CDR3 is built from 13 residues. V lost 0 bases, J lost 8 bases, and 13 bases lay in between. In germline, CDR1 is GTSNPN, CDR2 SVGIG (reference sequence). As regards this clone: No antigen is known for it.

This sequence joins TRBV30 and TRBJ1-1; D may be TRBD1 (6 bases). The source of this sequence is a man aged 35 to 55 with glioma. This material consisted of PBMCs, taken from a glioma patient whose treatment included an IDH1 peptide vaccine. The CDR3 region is CAWSVRQAREAFF. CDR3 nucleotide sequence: TGTGCCTGGAGTGTTCGACAGGCGCGGGAAGCTTTCTTT.